This T cell receptor beta chain emerged from a study of cytomegalovirus exposure and HLA in healthy donors. Study as a whole: A prior analysis found about 120 million unique TCR beta sequences from roughly 180 million T cells. Study results and limitations: Upon later analysis, TCR association rates were observed to vary by HLA locus, being highest for DRB1 and lowest for HLA-C. Trimming of TCR beta V- and J-genes showed a link, identified in a later analysis, to a missense DCLRE1C variant. Altogether, 160 or so TCR beta chains were recorded as cytomegalovirus-associated.

The PCR ran on 60 Vbeta and 13 Jbeta primers. Libraries were prepared by immunoSEQ multiplex PCR; TCRdb keeps only in-frame clonotypes and omits some of them. The table lists some 140,000 clones, around 77% of them singletons, with about 0.91% in the top ten. In the case of this clone: Its target is unknown.

Germline lookup yields CDR1 LNHNV and CDR2 YYDKDF (reference sequence). V lost 0 bases to trimming and J lost 5 bases; unmatched junction nucleotides: 12. The CDR3 length is 18 residues. Sequenced material: PBMCs. The receptor's source is a man younger than 35 in good health and CMV-seronegative. The chain combines TRBV15 with TRBJ1-1; 10 bases match TRBD1. The CDR3 nucleotides read TGTGCCACCAGCAGAGATCGAGGGACAGGGGTAGGAGGTACTGAAGCTTTCTTT. Its protein product is CATSRDRGTGVGGTEAFF.